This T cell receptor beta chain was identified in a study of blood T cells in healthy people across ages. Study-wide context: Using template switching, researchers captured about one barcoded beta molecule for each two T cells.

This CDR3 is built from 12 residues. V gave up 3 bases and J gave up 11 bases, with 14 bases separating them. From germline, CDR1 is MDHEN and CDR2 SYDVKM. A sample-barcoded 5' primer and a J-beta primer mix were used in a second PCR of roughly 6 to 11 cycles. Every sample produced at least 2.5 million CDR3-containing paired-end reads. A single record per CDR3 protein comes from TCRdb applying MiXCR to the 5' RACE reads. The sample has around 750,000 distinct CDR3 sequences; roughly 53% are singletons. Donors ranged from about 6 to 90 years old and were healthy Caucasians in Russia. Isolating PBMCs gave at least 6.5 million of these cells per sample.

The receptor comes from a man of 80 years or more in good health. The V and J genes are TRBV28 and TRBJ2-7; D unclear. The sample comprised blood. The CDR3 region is CASSLVDLGKYF. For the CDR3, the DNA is TGTGCCAGCAGTTTGGTAGATTTGGGGAAGTACTTC.